These 27 T cell receptor beta chains were all obtained from the same sample, sequenced in a study of response to subunit inactivated influenza vaccine. Each CDR3 protein gets one entry after TCRdb re-called the RT-PCR reads with MiXCR. Of 490,000 or so distinct CDR3 sequences detected, approximately 7.6% appear once; the ten largest clones hold 10% to 15%. The source was PBMCs from blood, collected less than 30 months after vaccination. These receptors were obtained from a man aged 50-75 years who received an inactivated influenza vaccine.

This clonotype showed up just a few times. This rearrangement joins TRBV15 to TRBJ2-5, with 10 bases aligning to TRBD1. J was trimmed by 5 bases and V by 6 bases; bases with no gene match: 3. The germline CDR1 and CDR2 sequences are LNHNV and YYDKDF (reference sequence). The CDR3 consists of 13 residues. The CDR3, as DNA: TGTGCCACCAGAGACAGGGGGCAGGAGACCCAGTACTTC. It is translated as CATRDRGQETQYF.

This clonotype was detected only a few times. J is TRBJ1-1 and V is TRBV7-9, with D unresolved. CDR3 length: 11 residues. Looked up from germline, CDR1 is SEHNR and CDR2 is FQNEAQ (reference sequence). V was cut by 5 bases and J by 8 bases, with 9 bases left in between. In nucleotides, the CDR3 is TGTGCCAGCAGCACCACCCCCGAAGCTTTCTTT. This translates into CASSTTPEAFF.

There are a few counts of this clonotype. The V and J genes are TRBV7-9 and TRBJ1-1, with D tentatively TRBD1 (5 bases). CDR3 length: 14 residues. Trimming shortened V by 8 bases and J by 3 bases, and 16 bases separated the two germline ends. Germline V gene lookup returns CDR1 SEHNR and CDR2 FQNEAQ (reference sequence). The CDR3 nucleotides are TGTGCCAGCGTCAAGACAGTTGTTGACACTGAAGCTTTCTTT. Its translation is CASVKTVVDTEAFF.

The rearrangement uses TRBV6-1 and TRBJ1-2, with no clear D. The CDR3 sequence is 14 residues long. V was clipped by 6 bases and J by 0 bases, with 11 bases between them. CDR1 and CDR2 from the germline V gene are MNHNS and SASEGT. CDR3: CASRPGQSNYGYTF. As DNA, the CDR3 is TGTGCCAGCAGGCCGGGCCAGTCTAACTATGGCTACACCTTC.

With respect to this clonotype: A junction end diverges from the germline sequence, so it may reflect a read error. This chain uses TRBV5-4 with TRBJ2-3; 11 positions match TRBD2. This CDR3 is built from 18 residues. Germline V gene sequence: CDR1 SGHNT, CDR2 YYREEE (reference sequence). The DNA of the CDR3 is TGTGCCAGCAGTCCTTCTCTAGCGGGAGGACCTAGCACAGATACGCTGTATTTT. Residues: CASSPSLAGGPSTDTLYF.

V is TRBV7-8 and J is TRBJ2-3; D is perhaps TRBD1 or TRBD2 (5 bases each). Per germline, CDR1 SGHVS and CDR2 FQNEAQ. This CDR3 comprises 15 residues. Trimming left V 2 bases short and J 5 bases short, with 14 bases between. The CDR3 protein is CASSLPTGREDTQYF. The CDR3 DNA reads as TGTGCCAGCAGCTTACCAACGGGACGGGAAGATACGCAGTATTTT.

This clonotype has only a few counts. The CDR3 nucleotides read TGTGCCAGCAGGCACCGTCCCCCCGATGAAAAACTGTTTTTT. As protein: CASRHRPPDEKLFF. V usage is TRBV12-3 or TRBV12-4 and J usage is TRBJ1-4; D ambiguous. The CDR3 sequence is 14 residues long. Trimming left V 6 bases short and J 6 bases short, with 14 bases between.

This clonotype was detected many times. The chain joins TRBV7-9 to TRBJ1-5; the D is unclear. The CDR3 extends over 12 amino acids. V was clipped by 5 bases and J by 5 bases, with 7 bases between them. Germline CDR1 and CDR2: SEHNR and FQNEAQ (reference sequence). CDR3 protein: CASSPPDQPQHF. CDR3 nucleotide sequence: TGTGCCAGCAGCCCCCCCGATCAGCCCCAGCATTTT.

The rearrangement links TRBV6-1 to TRBJ1-1; possible D gene TRBD1, 5 bases. V was clipped by 6 bases and J by 7 bases, with 18 bases between them. The CDR3 runs 14 residues. Per germline, CDR1 MNHNS and CDR2 SASEGT. This CDR3 is CASRRQLKEGEAFF. The CDR3 bases are TGTGCCAGCAGACGACAGCTTAAAGAGGGTGAAGCTTTCTTT.

The sample holds a few counts of this clonotype. The chain uses TRBV6-5 and TRBJ2-1; the match to TRBD2 covers 9 bases. Germline V lookup: CDR1 MNHEY, CDR2 SVGAGI. The length of the CDR3 is 16 residues. V lost 0 bases, J lost 2 bases, and 2 bases stayed unmatched. For the CDR3, the DNA is TGTGCCAGCAGTTACTCCGGGACTAGCCCCTACAATGAGCAGTTCTTC. Amino acid sequence: CASSYSGTSPYNEQFF.

This clonotype was counted only a few times. This chain links TRBV5-5 with TRBJ2-2; D possibly corresponds to TRBD1 (6 bases). CDR1 is SGHKS and CDR2 is YYEKEE in the germline V gene (reference sequence). V was cut by 4 bases and J by 1 base, with 14 bases left in between. The CDR3 totals 16 residues. The CDR3 DNA reads as TGTGCCAGCAGCAGGACAGTTACTAAGAACACCGGGGAGCTGTTTTTT. Amino acids: CASSRTVTKNTGELFF.

This clonotype showed up just a few times. CDR3 sequence reads: CASSGDRGFTDTQYF. CDR3 DNA sequence: TGCGCCAGCAGCGGAGACAGGGGCTTCACAGATACGCAGTATTTT. The chain is built from TRBV5-1 and TRBJ2-3; TRBD1 matches at 8 bases. The CDR3 totals 15 residues. Germline trimming cut 4 bases from V and 2 bases from J; bases unmatched to any gene: 6. Germline V gene lookup returns CDR1 SGHRS and CDR2 YFSETQ.

CDR3 sequence: CASSEFFGRGTDTQYF. As DNA, the CDR3 is TGTGCCAGCAGTGAATTTTTTGGGCGGGGTACAGATACGCAGTATTTT. The rearrangement uses TRBV25-1 and TRBJ2-3, with D possibly being TRBD2 (6 bases). CDR3 size: 16 residues. Looked up from germline, CDR1 is MGHDK and CDR2 is SYGVNS. Between the trimmed V and J ends, which lost 1 base and 3 bases, there was a span of 14 bases.

This clonotype has more than one count but fewer than ten. The chain joins TRBV4-1 to TRBJ1-6; D call uncertain. Germline V gene data show CDR1 as MGHRA and CDR2 as YSYEKL. The ends were cut back, 1 base at V and 10 bases at J, with 17 bases in the middle. CDR3 length: 16 residues. The CDR3 here is CASSQGLRALGSPLHF. CDR3 bases: TGCGCCAGCAGCCAAGGTCTGCGGGCCCTTGGGTCACCCCTCCACTTT.

There are a few counts of this clonotype. The genes are TRBV7-9 and TRBJ1-2; 10 nucleotides agree with TRBD1. The CDR3 runs to 15 residues. Germline CDR1 and CDR2: SEHNR and FQNEAQ (reference sequence). The V segment lost 5 bases and the J segment 5 bases; nucleotides outside the gene matches: 8. CDR3 loop: CASSPDRGRIYGYTF. The CDR3 nucleotides are TGTGCCAGCAGCCCCGACAGGGGGCGGATTTATGGCTACACCTTC.

This clonotype has a handful of counts. V usage is TRBV12-3 or TRBV12-4 and J usage is TRBJ2-1; a weak D match, TRBD1 (7 bases). This CDR3 has 17 residues. Trimming removed 1 base at V and 1 base at J, with 14 bases between. The DNA for the CDR3 is TGTGCCAGCAGTTTAGGGGTGGGGGGACAGTCCTACAATGAGCAGTTCTTC. This translates into CASSLGVGGQSYNEQFF.

This clonotype was detected only a few times. The chain has TRBV4-2 and TRBJ1-4; D is possibly TRBD1 (6 bases). V shed 3 bases and J shed 3 bases, with 14 bases lying between them. There are 16 residues in the CDR3. Germline CDR1 LGHNA, CDR2 YNFKEQ. The CDR3 protein is CASSHRQGRANEKLFF. CDR3 nucleotides: TGTGCCAGCAGCCATAGGCAGGGGCGGGCTAATGAAAAACTGTTTTTT.

This chain joins TRBV6-5 and TRBJ1-2, with a tentative D call TRBD1 (6 bases). The V end was cut by 2 bases, the J end by 0 bases, with 19 bases between. Germline CDR1 is MNHEY and CDR2 is SVGAGI. This CDR3 spans 18 amino acids. Here the CDR3 reads CASSYQAQGIGANYGYTF. CDR3 sequence (DNA): TGTGCCAGCAGTTACCAGGCCCAGGGGATTGGGGCTAACTATGGCTACACCTTC.

In nucleotides, the CDR3 is TGTGCCACCAGTGTAGGGGGTAGCGGGAGGAGTCTTGCAGATACGCAGTATTTT. Amino acid sequence: CATSVGGSGRSLADTQYF. The chain carries TRBV24-1 and TRBJ2-3, with 10 bases aligning to TRBD2. Germline V CDR1 and CDR2: KGHDR, SFDVKD. The V and J ends lost 5 bases and 4 bases, in that order; junction bases with no gene match: 14. The CDR3 has 18 residues.

This clonotype was seen a handful of times. This chain uses TRBV29-1 with TRBJ2-1, with 13 bases fitting TRBD2. The germline V gene has CDR1 SQVTM and CDR2 ANQGSEA. The CDR3 totals 17 residues. V lost 5 bases, J lost 0 bases, and 7 bases stayed unmatched. The DNA of the CDR3 is TGCAGCGTTACAGGACTAGCGGGAGTATTCTCCTACAATGAGCAGTTCTTC. It is translated as CSVTGLAGVFSYNEQFF.

This clonotype was seen a single time. The V gene is TRBV6-2 or TRBV6-3, the J gene TRBJ1-6; TRBD1 matches at 7 bases. The CDR3 has 14 amino acids. Germline V gene sequence: CDR1 MNHEY, CDR2 SVGEGT. J gave up 5 bases and V 6 bases, and 4 bases lay outside the gene matches. The CDR3 protein is CASSSDRDNSPLHF. For the CDR3, the DNA is TGTGCCAGCAGCTCCGACAGGGATAATTCACCCCTCCACTTT.

J is TRBJ2-4 and V is TRBV20-1, with 8 bases aligning to TRBD2. CDR3 length: 16 residues. V gave up 0 bases and J gave up 3 bases; unmatched junction bases: 7. Germline CDR1 DFQATT, CDR2 SNEGSKA (reference sequence). The CDR3 DNA sequence: TGCAGTGCTAGAGATCAAACTAGCGGTTTCAAAAACATTCAGTACTTC. It yields the protein CSARDQTSGFKNIQYF.

This clonotype was picked up a small number of times. This rearrangement joins TRBV5-1 to TRBJ2-2; the D is unclear. V was shortened by 5 bases and J by 0 bases, with 8 bases between the two germline ends. CDR1 is SGHRS and CDR2 is YFSETQ in the germline V gene. The CDR3 spans 14 residues. CDR3 sequence: CASSLPANTGELFF. CDR3 DNA: TGCGCCAGCAGTTTGCCCGCGAACACCGGGGAGCTGTTTTTT.

This clonotype turned up a few times. The rearrangement joins TRBV6-2 or TRBV6-3 to TRBJ2-3, with TRBD1 matching over 7 bases. In germline, CDR1 is MNHEY, CDR2 SVGEGT. Losses at the gene ends were 2 bases for V and 4 bases for J; bases not matched to a gene: 9. CDR3 size: 16 residues. The CDR3 DNA reads TGTGCCAGCAGTTACACCCAGACAGGGTTGCCAGATACGCAGTATTTT. This codes for CASSYTQTGLPDTQYF.

This clonotype showed up many times. V usage is TRBV10-2 and J usage is TRBJ2-1; D ambiguous. Germline V lookup: CDR1 WSHSY, CDR2 SAAADI. The CDR3 is made up of 16 amino acids. The germline V and J ends were trimmed by 2 bases and 4 bases, with 15 bases remaining between them. The CDR3 nucleotides are TGCGCCAGCAGTGAGGTTTACAGCTTAGGTTACAATGAGCAGTTCTTC. Translated, it gives CASSEVYSLGYNEQFF.

This rearrangement joins TRBV6-5 to TRBJ2-3; 9 bases align to TRBD1. With 2 bases clipped from V and 1 base from J, the junction kept 1 base outside the gene matches. This CDR3 has 15 amino acids. Germline V CDR1 and CDR2: MNHEY, SVGAGI. For the CDR3, the DNA is TGTGCCAGCAGTTACGGGACAGGGCGCACAGATACGCAGTATTTT. It encodes CASSYGTGRTDTQYF.

This clonotype was observed many times. This rearrangement joins TRBV5-1 to TRBJ2-2, with D perhaps given as TRBD1 or TRBD2 (5 bases each). Germline assignment: CDR1 SGHRS and CDR2 YFSETQ. This CDR3 contains 13 residues. V was pared by 4 bases and J by 6 bases, with 10 bases between. The CDR3 DNA sequence: TGCGCCAGCAGCCGAGGGGTCTCCGGGGAGCTGTTTTTT. It translates to CASSRGVSGELFF.